The rows below give T cell receptor beta chains drawn from one sample of a study of shared clonotypes between healthy human individuals. TCRdb's copy holds only in-frame clones and misses some; the assay was immunoSEQ multiplex PCR. Of roughly 1,800,000 clones listed, just under 95% are singletons. The sample consisted of naive CD8+ T cells sorted from blood. All receptors come from a man between 18 and 29 years old in good health. Each CDR3 is given with its conserved first and last residue. D genes are given only for firm matches. Clone size, where shown, is once, few, many, or a class for clones that have expanded.

D gene	V gene	clone size	J gene	CDR3 protein	CDR3 DNA
-	TRBV30	-	TRBJ2-1	CAWSVGGPGSISEQFF	TGTGCCTGGAGTGTAGGGGGGCCCGGGTCGATCAGTGAGCAGTTCTTC
TRBD1	TRBV2	-	TRBJ1-2	CARRDRDNYGYTF	TGTGCCCGTCGGGACAGGGATAACTATGGCTACACCTTC
TRBD2	TRBV7-9	once	TRBJ2-7	CATQTSDTYEQYF	TGTGCCACCCAGACTAGCGACACCTACGAGCAGTACTTC
-	TRBV25-1	-	TRBJ1-2	CASSDWVFDRPNYGYTF	TGTGCCAGCAGTGACTGGGTTTTTGACAGACCGAACTATGGCTACACCTTC
-	TRBV9	-	TRBJ2-7	CASSVGTDVYEQYF	TGTGCCAGCAGCGTAGGGACCGACGTATACGAGCAGTACTTC
TRBD2	TRBV5-4	-	TRBJ2-7	CASSFWGLAGYEQYF	TGTGCCAGCAGCTTTTGGGGACTAGCGGGTTACGAGCAGTACTTC
TRBD1	TRBV10-3	-	TRBJ2-3	CAIGPGQGPDTQYF	TGTGCCATCGGACCAGGACAGGGACCCGATACGCAGTATTTT
TRBD2	TRBV13	-	TRBJ2-7	CASSSTSGIYEQYF	TGTGCCAGCAGCTCAACTAGCGGTATCTACGAGCAGTACTTC
TRBD2	TRBV5-1	-	TRBJ2-7	CASSLGTSGRYEQYF	TGCGCCAGCAGCCTTGGGACTAGCGGGAGATACGAGCAGTACTTC
-	TRBV7-2	-	TRBJ1-3	CASSPWDPRDTIYF	TGTGCCAGCAGCCCATGGGACCCTAGGGACACCATATATTTT
-	TRBV10-1	-	TRBJ2-1	CASSEYSGASYNEQFF	TGCGCCAGCAGTGAGTATTCGGGTGCCTCCTACAATGAGCAGTTCTTC
-	TRBV5-1	-	TRBJ2-3	CASSLAGDLRTDTQYF	TGCGCCAGCAGCTTGGCCGGAGACCTAAGGACAGATACGCAGTATTTT
-	TRBV11-2	-	TRBJ1-6	CASSFDARQYNSPLHF	TGTGCCAGCAGCTTCGATGCGAGACAGTATAATTCACCCCTCCACTTT
TRBD1	TRBV5-4	-	TRBJ2-3	CASSSVGQSTDTQYF	TGTGCCAGCAGCTCGGTGGGACAGAGCACAGATACGCAGTATTTT
-	TRBV29-1	-	TRBJ2-7	CSVLDSSYEQYF	TGCAGCGTCCTGGACAGCTCCTACGAGCAGTACTTC
-	TRBV19	-	TRBJ1-1	CASNGAGEINTEAFF	TGTGCCAGTAATGGAGCAGGGGAGATAAACACTGAAGCTTTCTTT
TRBD2	TRBV27	-	TRBJ2-7	CASSFGLAGVYEQYF	TGTGCCAGCAGTTTCGGGCTAGCGGGAGTGTACGAGCAGTACTTC